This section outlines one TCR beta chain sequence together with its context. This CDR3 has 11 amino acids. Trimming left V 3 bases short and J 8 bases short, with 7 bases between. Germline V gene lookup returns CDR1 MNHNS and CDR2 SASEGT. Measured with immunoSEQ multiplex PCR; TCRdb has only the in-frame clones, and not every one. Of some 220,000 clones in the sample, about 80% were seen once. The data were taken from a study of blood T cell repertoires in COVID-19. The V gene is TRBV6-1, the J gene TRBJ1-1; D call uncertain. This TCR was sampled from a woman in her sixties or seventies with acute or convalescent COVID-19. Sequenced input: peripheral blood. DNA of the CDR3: TGTGCCAGCAGTGAGCGGAGAGAAGCTTTCTTT. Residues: CASSERREAFF.